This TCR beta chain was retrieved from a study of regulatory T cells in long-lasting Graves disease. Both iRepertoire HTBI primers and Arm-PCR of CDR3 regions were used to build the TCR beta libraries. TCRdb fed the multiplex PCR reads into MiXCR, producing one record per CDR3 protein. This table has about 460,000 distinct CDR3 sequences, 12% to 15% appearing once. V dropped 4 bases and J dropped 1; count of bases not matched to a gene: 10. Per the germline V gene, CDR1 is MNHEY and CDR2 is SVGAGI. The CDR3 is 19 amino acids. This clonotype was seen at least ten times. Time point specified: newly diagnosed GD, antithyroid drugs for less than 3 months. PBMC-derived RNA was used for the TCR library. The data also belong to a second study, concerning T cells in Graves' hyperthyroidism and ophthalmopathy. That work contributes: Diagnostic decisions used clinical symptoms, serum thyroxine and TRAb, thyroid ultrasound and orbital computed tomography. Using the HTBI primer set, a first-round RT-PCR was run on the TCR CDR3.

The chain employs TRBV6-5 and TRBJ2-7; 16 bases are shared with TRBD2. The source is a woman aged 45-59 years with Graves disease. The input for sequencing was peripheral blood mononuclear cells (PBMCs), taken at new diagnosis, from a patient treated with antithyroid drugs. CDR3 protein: CASSFTSQGLAGGSYEQYF. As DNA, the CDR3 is TGTGCCAGCAGTTTTACCTCGCAGGGACTAGCGGGAGGGTCCTACGAGCAGTACTTC.